A selection of T cell receptor beta chains follows, all from one sample in a study of OX40 agonist ivuxolimab in advanced cancers. Sequencing was performed with immunoSEQ multiplex PCR; in TCRdb, only in-frame clones are kept and a portion is missing. The data contain over 25,000 clones, 82% of them singletons. This sample comprised CD4+ or CD8+ T cells sorted from blood, obtained in a trial of the OX40 agonist ivuxolimab. The source is an adult with an advanced solid tumor such as melanoma, head and neck, liver or kidney cancer. CDR3s include the opening cysteine and the closing phenylalanine or tryptophan. A D gene is named only where the DNA matches it firmly. Clone size, where shown, is once, few, many, or a class for clones that have expanded.

CDR3,DNA,size,D,V,J
CASSPGTGGTDTQYF,TGCGCCAGCAGCCCAGGGACAGGGGGTACAGATACGCAGTATTTT,NA,TRBD1,TRBV5-1,TRBJ2-3
CASSQDPHILSGNTIYF,TGCGCCAGCAGCCAAGATCCTCACATACTCTCTGGAAACACCATATATTTT,NA,NA,TRBV4-1,TRBJ1-3
CAISVRAGVNTEAFF,TGTGCCATCAGTGTCAGGGCGGGGGTGAACACTGAAGCTTTCTTT,NA,NA,TRBV10-3,TRBJ1-1
CASSQPGRWYSPLHF,TGCGCCAGCAGCCAGCCGGGACGGTGGTATTCACCCCTCCACTTT,NA,NA,TRBV4-1,TRBJ1-6
CASSPPIRTDTQYF,TGTGCCAGCAGCCCCCCTATCCGCACAGATACGCAGTATTTT,NA,NA,TRBV7-8,TRBJ2-3
CASSPPADHKGGITGELFF,TGTGCCAGCAGCCCGCCTGCCGATCACAAAGGGGGCATCACCGGGGAGCTGTTTTTT,NA,TRBD1,TRBV28,TRBJ2-2
CASSVSTGGGTNQPQHF,TGTGCCAGCAGTGTTTCTACCGGGGGGGGAACCAATCAGCCCCAGCATTTT,few,NA,TRBV2,TRBJ1-5
CASSGGSGPLRRTQYF,TGTGCCAGCTCCGGGGGTAGCGGGCCTCTTCGTAGGACCCAGTACTTC,NA,TRBD2,TRBV14,TRBJ2-5
CASSFRGRGGSYNEQFF,TGTGCCAGCAGCTTCAGAGGGCGGGGGGGCTCCTACAATGAGCAGTTCTTC,NA,TRBD2,TRBV7-3,TRBJ2-1
CASSPTHRAHEQYF,TGTGCCAGCAGTCCGACCCACAGGGCGCACGAGCAGTACTTC,few,NA,TRBV25-1,TRBJ2-7
CASTTKGGHGYTF,TGTGCCAGTACCACGAAGGGGGGTCATGGCTACACCTTC,NA,NA,TRBV19,TRBJ1-2
CASSYSTGAKEKLFF,TGTGCCAGCAGTTACTCGACTGGGGCAAAGGAAAAACTGTTTTTT,NA,NA,TRBV6-5,TRBJ1-4
CASKGIVAFF,TGTGCCAGCAAGGGGATAGTAGCTTTCTTT,NA,NA,TRBV2,TRBJ1-1
CASSEFVDNNQPQHF,TGCGCCAGCAGCGAGTTTGTAGACAACAATCAGCCCCAGCATTTT,NA,NA,TRBV4-1,TRBJ1-5
CASSGPSGGTDTQYF,TGTGCCAGCAGTGGACCTAGCGGGGGCACAGATACGCAGTATTTT,NA,TRBD2,TRBV6-1,TRBJ2-3